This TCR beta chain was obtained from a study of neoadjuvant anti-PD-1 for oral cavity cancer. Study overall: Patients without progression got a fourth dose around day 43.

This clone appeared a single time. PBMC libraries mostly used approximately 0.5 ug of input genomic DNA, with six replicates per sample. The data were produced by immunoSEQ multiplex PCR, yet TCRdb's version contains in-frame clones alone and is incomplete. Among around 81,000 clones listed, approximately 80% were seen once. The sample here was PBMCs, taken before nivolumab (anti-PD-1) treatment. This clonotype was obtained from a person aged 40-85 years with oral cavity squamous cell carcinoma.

CDR3 coding DNA: TGCGCCAGCAGCCAATTGTTGCAGCTGAACACTGAAGCTTTCTTT. It is translated as CASSQLLQLNTEAFF. The chain joins TRBV4-1 to TRBJ1-1, with no clear D. The germline CDR1 and CDR2 sequences are MGHRA and YSYEKL. The CDR3 totals 15 residues. V was trimmed by 2 bases and J by 0 bases, leaving 10 bases between them.